These 30 T cell receptor beta chains originate from one sample sequenced in a study of T cell repertoires in cytomegalovirus infection. Their recognized antigens are unknown. TCRdb reprocessed the reads via MiXCR and lists one record per CDR3 protein. The sample lists 300,000 to 400,000 distinct CDR3 sequences, under 35% seen once, with around 20% in the top ten. The specimen was cultured PBMCs, collected from culture after CMV antigen stimulation. The receptors were sampled from a human donor in good health (CMV status not recorded). Some clones in this sample may be carry-over from other donors' samples.

This chain connects TRBV6-4 to TRBJ1-5; D remains unclear. The ends were cut back, 2 bases at V and 3 bases at J, with 5 bases in the middle. The CDR3 covers 13 residues. The germline CDR1 and CDR2 sequences are MRHNA and SNTAGT. CDR3: CASSDRFNQPQHF. CDR3 nucleotide sequence: TGTGCCAGCAGTGACAGGTTCAATCAGCCCCAGCATTTT.

The chain has TRBV30 and TRBJ1-1; maybe TRBD1 (6 bases). CDR3 length equals 15 residues. V lost 5 bases and J 4 bases, leaving 20 bases between the germline ends. CDR1 is GTSNPN, CDR2 SVGIG, per germline (reference sequence). CDR3 amino acids: CAWSRGPGALTEAFF. The CDR3 nucleotides are TGTGCCTGGTCCCGGGGGCCCGGAGCACTCACTGAAGCTTTCTTT.

This clonotype showed up just a few times. An end of the junction does not agree with germline; a read error may underlie this. The chain combines TRBV5-3 with TRBJ2-7; D is possibly TRBD1 or TRBD2 (5 bases each). TRBV5-3 is an open reading frame whose function is uncertain. The CDR3 runs 14 residues. The CDR3 region is CASSSRDGPYEQYF. CDR3 nucleotide sequence: TGTGCCAGCAGCTCACGGGACGGACCCTACGAGCAGTACTTC.

The chain carries TRBV20-1 and TRBJ2-1; 8 nucleotides line up with TRBD2. V lost 3 bases to trimming and J lost 7 bases; unmatched junction nucleotides: 8. There are 14 residues in the CDR3. Germline CDR1 reads DFQATT; CDR2 reads SNEGSKA (reference sequence). The CDR3 reads CSASSGTRRNEQFF. The CDR3 DNA follows: TGCAGTGCTAGCTCCGGGACTAGGAGAAATGAGCAGTTCTTC.

The chain recombines TRBV4-2 with TRBJ1-3, with D perhaps matching TRBD1 (5 bases). Germline V lookup: CDR1 LGHNA, CDR2 YNFKEQ. V dropped 1 base and J dropped 0 bases, with 13 bases sitting between them. The CDR3 consists of 17 residues. CDR3 region: CASSQAQGRNSGNTIYF. DNA for the CDR3: TGTGCCAGCAGCCAAGCCCAGGGACGGAACTCTGGAAACACCATATATTTT.

This rearrangement joins TRBV4-1 to TRBJ1-5, with a possible D match to TRBD1 (6 bases). Germline lookup yields CDR1 MGHRA and CDR2 YSYEKL. The CDR3 covers 18 residues. V lost 1 base to trimming and J lost 10 bases, with 26 bases between them. CDR3 DNA: TGCGCCAGCAGCCAAGGGGGGGGGCCAGGTATCAGGACGGATCCCCAGCATTTT. Residues: CASSQGGGPGIRTDPQHF.

This clonotype was seen a few times. V gene TRBV10-3 combines with J gene TRBJ2-1; 9 bases are a match to TRBD1. The CDR3 runs 15 residues. Germline V gene lookup returns CDR1 ENHRY and CDR2 SYGVKD. J gave up 5 bases and V 2 bases, and 4 bases lay outside the gene matches. CDR3 protein: CAISERTGDDNEQFF. The CDR3 nucleotides read TGTGCCATCAGTGAGCGGACAGGGGATGACAATGAGCAGTTCTTC.

This clonotype has a count of ten or more. This chain connects TRBV7-9 to TRBJ1-6; D is perhaps TRBD1 (5 bases). Trimming cost V 5 bases and J 10 bases, with 15 bases left between them. Germline V gene sequence: CDR1 SEHNR, CDR2 FQNEAQ (reference sequence). CDR3 length: 14 residues. The CDR3 spells CASSQPAEGSPLHF. CDR3 nucleotides: TGTGCCAGCAGCCAACCCGCTGAGGGGTCACCCCTCCACTTT.

This chain connects TRBV27 to TRBJ1-1; D may be TRBD1 (6 bases). The CDR3 extends over 19 amino acids. Germline values: CDR1 MNHEY, CDR2 SMNVEV (reference sequence). Trimming took 6 bases from V and 0 from J, leaving 26 bases between them. The CDR3 nucleotides read TGTGCCAGCAGCCAAAGGATCGACAGGCTGGACGCTATGAACACTGAAGCTTTCTTT. It encodes CASSQRIDRLDAMNTEAFF.

This chain links TRBV7-9 with TRBJ2-3, with 10 positions matching TRBD2. The length of the CDR3 is 18 residues. Germline loops: CDR1 SEHNR, CDR2 FQNEAQ (reference sequence). Losses at the gene ends were 1 base for V and 4 bases for J; bases not matched to a gene: 11. CDR3 nucleotides: TGTGCCAGCAGCTTAGAGAGCGGGAGGGCCATAAGGGCAGATACGCAGTATTTT. Its protein is CASSLESGRAIRADTQYF.

This clonotype was seen more than once but under ten times. The chain joins TRBV10-3 to TRBJ1-1, with a possible D match to TRBD1 (6 bases). V lost 7 bases and J lost 9, with 18 bases in between. CDR3 length: 13 amino acids. Germline assignment: CDR1 ENHRY and CDR2 SYGVKD. For the CDR3, the DNA is TGTGCCATCAAAACAGGGTCCCCCCAACAAGCTTTCTTT. Its translation is CAIKTGSPQQAFF.

This clonotype has ten or more counts. This rearrangement joins TRBV7-2 to TRBJ1-5; D is unresolved. The CDR3 sequence is 15 residues long. Looked up from germline, CDR1 is SGHTA and CDR2 is FQGNSA. Trimming took 1 base from V and 0 from J, leaving 7 bases between them. For the CDR3, the DNA is TGTGCCAGCAGCTTAGTTGCCTCTAGCAATCAGCCCCAGCATTTT. Translated: CASSLVASSNQPQHF.

The rearrangement joins TRBV28 to TRBJ2-3; 7 bases fit TRBD1. The germline V gene has CDR1 MDHEN and CDR2 SYDVKM. This CDR3 spans 16 amino acids. Germline trimming cut 4 bases from V and 0 bases from J; bases unmatched to any gene: 7. The CDR3 nucleotides read TGTGCCAGCAGTTCAGGGACAGCCGCTAGCACAGATACGCAGTATTTT. This translates into CASSSGTAASTDTQYF.

This clonotype was counted ten times or more. The chain carries TRBV7-9 and TRBJ2-1, with 11 bases identical to TRBD1. This CDR3 has 17 amino acids. Trimming took 5 bases from V and 8 from J; bases not matched to a gene: 14. Per the germline V gene, CDR1 is SEHNR and CDR2 is FQNEAQ (reference sequence). DNA for the CDR3: TGTGCCAGCAGCACGCCGGGACAGGGGGTGCTTCAAGATGAGCAGTTCTTC. Residues: CASSTPGQGVLQDEQFF.

This clonotype has just a few counts. The genes are TRBV3-1 and TRBJ1-1; unclear D gene. The CDR3 length is 15 residues. V gave up 5 bases and J gave up 2 bases, with 15 bases separating them. Germline CDR1 and CDR2: LGHDT and YNNKEL (reference sequence). The CDR3 loop reads CASSSRRDHNTEAFF. The CDR3 nucleotides are TGTGCCAGCAGCTCGCGAAGAGATCATAACACTGAAGCTTTCTTT.

This chain links TRBV18 with TRBJ1-2; no definite D call. The CDR3 extends over 12 amino acids. Per germline, CDR1 KGHSH and CDR2 LQKENI. Deletions cut 0 bases from V and 8 bases from J, with 7 bases between. DNA for the CDR3: TGTGCCAGCTCACCACCGGAGGCCGGCTACACCTTC. It translates to CASSPPEAGYTF.

J is TRBJ2-1 and V is TRBV20-1; 9 bases agree with TRBD2. V gave up 5 bases and J gave up 9 bases; unmatched junction bases: 5. CDR1 DFQATT and CDR2 SNEGSKA come from the germline V gene (reference sequence). This CDR3 has 12 amino acids. CDR3 loop: CSAWGLAVEQFF. The CDR3 region has the DNA TGCAGTGCTTGGGGACTAGCCGTTGAGCAGTTCTTC.

In DNA form, the CDR3 reads TGTGCCAGCACCACGGGACAGGGCAATGGCTACACCTTC. This codes for CASTTGQGNGYTF. The V and J genes are TRBV7-9 and TRBJ1-2, with 9 positions matching TRBD1. This CDR3 comprises 13 residues. Germline V lookup: CDR1 SEHNR, CDR2 FQNEAQ (reference sequence). V shed 7 bases and J 6 bases; nucleotides not matched to a gene: 6.

The chain uses TRBV29-1 and TRBJ2-7; 10 bases are shared with TRBD2. CDR3 length equals 14 residues. CDR1 and CDR2 from the germline V gene are SQVTM and ANQGSEA. The V and J ends lost 6 bases and 0 bases, in that order; junction bases with no gene match: 5. In DNA form, the CDR3 reads TGCAGCGTAGCAACTAGCGGGATCTCCTACGAGCAGTACTTC. Residues: CSVATSGISYEQYF.

This clonotype was seen ten or more times. The chain combines TRBV7-8 with TRBJ1-2; D is possibly TRBD1 (6 bases). The V end lost 0 bases, the J end lost 1 base, and 18 bases lay between the germline ends. The V gene's germline CDR1 is SGHVS and CDR2 FQNEAQ. The CDR3 consists of 18 residues. The CDR3 coding sequence is TGTGCCAGCAGCTTAGCGCAGGACAGCCGAATTTATAACTATGGCTACACCTTC. Translated, it gives CASSLAQDSRIYNYGYTF.

CDR3 DNA: TGTGCCAGCAGCACCCTCCCCGGGGTAGCGGGAGGGCCGGGGTACGAGCAGTACTTC. Its translation: CASSTLPGVAGGPGYEQYF. The chain recombines TRBV7-9 with TRBJ2-7; 11 bases map to TRBD2. The V gene end was trimmed by 5 bases and the J gene end by 4 bases; junction bases not matched to a gene: 19. Germline V gene sequence: CDR1 SEHNR, CDR2 FQNEAQ (reference sequence). This CDR3 has 19 amino acids.

The chain joins TRBV7-8 to TRBJ2-3, with TRBD2 as a possible D gene (5 bases). The CDR3 consists of 14 residues. Germline V CDR1 and CDR2: SGHVS, FQNEAQ. V gave up 3 bases and J gave up 4 bases, with 11 bases separating them. CDR3 nucleotide sequence: TGTGCCAGCAGCTTGGGAGCGCATGCAGATACGCAGTATTTT. The encoded protein is CASSLGAHADTQYF.

The V call is TRBV19, the J call TRBJ1-5, with 7 bases fitting TRBD1. Germline V gene lookup returns CDR1 LNHDA and CDR2 SQIVND (reference sequence). After removal of 5 bases from V and 7 bases from J, the junction contained 11 bases not matched to a gene. This CDR3 is built from 15 residues. The CDR3 reads CASSLRQGRGQPQHF. CDR3 bases: TGTGCCAGTAGTCTTCGACAGGGCCGGGGGCAGCCCCAGCATTTT. The variable domain in full, completed from reference TRBV19 and TRBJ1-5, reads DGGITQSPKYLFRKEGQNVTLSCEQNLNHDAMYWYRQDPGQGLRLIYYSQIVNDFQKGDIAEGYSVSREKKESFPLTVTSAQKNPTAFYLCASSLRQGRGQPQHFGDGTRLSIL.

This clonotype was seen only a few times. The genes are TRBV7-2 and TRBJ2-5, with 15 bases lining up with TRBD2. CDR1 and CDR2 (germline): SGHTA, FQGNSA. CDR3 length: 16 residues. V trimming: 5 bases; J trimming: 4 bases; junction bases outside the gene matches: 5. The chain's CDR3 is CASSPGLAGGLETQYF. CDR3 DNA: TGTGCCAGCAGCCCGGGACTAGCGGGAGGTCTAGAGACCCAGTACTTC.

The rearrangement uses TRBV18 and TRBJ1-6; D perhaps matches TRBD1 (5 bases). Trimming removed 2 bases from V and 7 bases from J, with 12 bases in between. Germline V lookup: CDR1 KGHSH, CDR2 LQKENI. CDR3 length: 15 residues. The CDR3 sequence: CASSPVGRENSPLHF. The CDR3 DNA follows: TGTGCCAGCTCACCAGTTGGCAGGGAGAATTCACCCCTCCACTTT.

This clonotype was picked up a small number of times. The gene calls are TRBV6-1 and TRBJ1-2, with a possible D match to TRBD1 (5 bases). The CDR3 loop spans 14 amino acids. CDR1 is MNHNS and CDR2 is SASEGT in the germline V gene. V lost 6 bases and J lost 4, with 15 bases in between. CDR3 nucleotides: TGTGCCAGCAGGGCCAGGGCTGCGGGCTATGGCTACACCTTC. Protein: CASRARAAGYGYTF.

The chain recombines TRBV6-1 with TRBJ2-7; 13 nucleotides match TRBD2. V shed 5 bases, J shed 7 bases, and the junction held 8 bases outside the gene matches. The CDR3 is 15 amino acids. The germline V gene has CDR1 MNHNS and CDR2 SASEGT. CDR3 region: CASSPGLAGVKEQYF. The CDR3 region has the DNA TGTGCCAGCAGTCCCGGACTAGCGGGAGTAAAAGAGCAGTACTTC.

This rearrangement joins TRBV30 to TRBJ1-2; the D is unclear. Germline V gives CDR1 GTSNPN, CDR2 SVGIG (reference sequence). The CDR3 consists of 16 residues. Trimming cost V 0 bases and J 3 bases, with 17 bases left between them. For the CDR3, the DNA is TGTGCCTGGAGTGTACCCCTCTGGAGGGCAGACTATGGCTACACCTTC. As protein: CAWSVPLWRADYGYTF.

Notes on this clonotype: A much larger clone is a single base away; this may be a read error. The CDR3 here is CASSFRRPAGEYNEQFF. The CDR3 DNA reads TGTGCCAGCAGCTTTAGGAGACCAGCGGGAGAGTACAATGAGCAGTTCTTC. The chain links TRBV7-2 to TRBJ2-1; 8 bases are shared with TRBD2. In germline, CDR1 is SGHTA, CDR2 FQGNSA. The CDR3 spans 17 residues. V shed 3 bases and J 4 bases; nucleotides not matched to a gene: 11.

The chain is built from TRBV6-5 and TRBJ2-1; D gene unclear. This CDR3 comprises 12 residues. The germline V gene encodes CDR1 MNHEY and CDR2 SVGAGI. The V and J ends lost 6 bases and 9 bases respectively, with 12 bases between them. The CDR3 sequence: CASSRHRFEQFF. CDR3 sequence (DNA): TGTGCCAGCAGCCGACATAGGTTTGAGCAGTTCTTC.